These 13 T cell receptor beta chains came from one sample sequenced in a study of T cells in placental villitis. No cognate antigen is known for these TCRs. The immunoSEQ assay was v4. Assay: immunoSEQ multiplex PCR; the TCRdb copy retains only in-frame clones and omits some. The profile covers several hundred clones, with 85% to 90% appearing a single time and 5.5% to 8% taken by the ten largest. Findings and caveats of the study: Placentae with villitis of unknown etiology showed clonal expansion, median clonality 0.057 versus control approximately 0.0064.

Input material: placental tissue containing maternal and fetal cells. The receptors were gathered from a human patient with villitis of unknown etiology; the placental T cells may come from both mother and fetus.

The gene calls are TRBV6-5 and TRBJ2-1; TRBD2 matches 10 bases. This CDR3 has 14 residues. The junction had 7 bases not matched to a gene; V was cut back by 6 bases and J by 8 bases. Germline V CDR1 and CDR2: MNHEY, SVGAGI. DNA for the CDR3: TGTGCCAGCAGCGTACTAGCGGGGTTCGATGAGCAGTTCTTC. Residues: CASSVLAGFDEQFF.

J is TRBJ1-2 and V is TRBV24-1; D is unclear. Germline lookup yields CDR1 KGHDR and CDR2 SFDVKD. This CDR3 is 12 amino acids long. V was shortened by 9 bases and J by 6 bases, with 13 bases between the two germline ends. This CDR3 reads CATGREEDGYTF. CDR3 DNA sequence: TGTGCCACCGGGAGGGAAGAGGATGGCTACACCTTC.

The genes are TRBV5-1 and TRBJ1-1; the match to TRBD1 covers 8 bases. Losses at the gene ends were 4 bases for V and 1 base for J; bases not matched to a gene: 3. The CDR3 has 14 amino acids. Germline CDR1 and CDR2: SGHRS and YFSETQ. The CDR3 coding sequence is TGCGCCAGCAGCATCGGACAGGGGAACACTGAAGCTTTCTTT. Translated: CASSIGQGNTEAFF.

V is TRBV6-5 and J is TRBJ1-2; possible D gene TRBD1, 5 bases. Germline V gene sequence: CDR1 MNHEY, CDR2 SVGAGI. The V end was cut by 6 bases, the J end by 4 bases, with 15 bases between. The CDR3 loop spans 14 amino acids. The CDR3: CASRPPVGGYGYTF. CDR3 DNA sequence: TGTGCCAGCAGACCACCCGTCGGGGGCTATGGCTACACCTTC.

The rearrangement links TRBV19 to TRBJ2-5, with 15 bases matching TRBD2. The CDR3 contains 19 residues. J was trimmed by 2 bases and V by 6 bases; bases with no gene match: 13. The germline gives CDR1 LNHDA, CDR2 SQIVND (reference sequence). For the CDR3, the DNA is TGTGCCAGTAGCCCCCCCGTCGGACTAGCGGGAGGGCCGCAAGAGACCCAGTACTTC. Amino acid sequence: CASSPPVGLAGGPQETQYF.

The chain recombines TRBV2 with TRBJ2-5; TRBD1 is a possible D gene (6 bases). Germline-derived CDR1 and CDR2 are SNHLY and FYNNEI. V was clipped by 7 bases and J by 2 bases, with 11 bases between them. The CDR3 loop spans 13 amino acids. The CDR3 sequence is CASIMGAQETQYF. Here the CDR3 DNA reads TGTGCCAGCATTATGGGGGCGCAAGAGACCCAGTACTTC. Based on the CDR3 plus reference TRBV2 and TRBJ2-5, the full variable domain is EPEVTQTPSHQVTQMGQEVILRCVPISNHLYFYWYRQILGQKVEFLVSFYNNEISEKSEIFDDQFSVERPDGSNFTLKIRSTKLEDSAMYFCASIMGAQETQYFGPGTRLLVL.

In this sample, this clone turned up once. The chain has TRBV9 and TRBJ2-3, with D perhaps TRBD1 (5 bases). Trimming left V 7 bases short and J 1 base short, with 16 bases between. Germline loops: CDR1 SGDLS, CDR2 YYNGEE. This CDR3 is 15 amino acids long. The CDR3 spells CASARWGSGTDTQYF. In DNA form, the CDR3 reads TGTGCCAGCGCTCGTTGGGGCTCCGGCACAGATACGCAGTATTTT.

The J gene is TRBJ1-1, the V gene TRBV30; D remains ambiguous. This CDR3 is built from 10 residues. V lost 1 base and J lost 5, with 2 bases in between. Germline assignment: CDR1 GTSNPN and CDR2 SVGIG (reference sequence). The CDR3, as DNA: TGTGCCTGGAGTGAGACTGAAGCTTTCTTT. Amino acids: CAWSETEAFF.

The rearrangement uses TRBV5-1 and TRBJ1-6; 7 nucleotides align to TRBD1. Per germline, CDR1 SGHRS and CDR2 YFSETQ. With 4 bases clipped from V and 0 bases from J, the junction kept 10 bases outside the gene matches. This CDR3 is 18 amino acids long. The CDR3 spells CASSRGQLQSSYNSPLHF. Written as DNA, the CDR3 is TGCGCCAGCAGCCGGGGACAGCTACAGTCCTCCTATAATTCACCCCTCCACTTT.

This clone appeared a single time. V and J are TRBV29-1 and TRBJ1-1, with 10 bases matching TRBD1. The germline V gene encodes CDR1 SQVTM and CDR2 ANQGSEA. V shed 7 bases, J shed 5 bases, and the junction held 7 bases outside the gene matches. This CDR3 spans 13 amino acids. DNA for the CDR3: TGCAGCGCACTCCCGGGACAGGGGACTGAAGCTTTCTTT. Translating gives CSALPGQGTEAFF.

V usage is TRBV6-5 and J usage is TRBJ2-7; D gene uncertain. The CDR3 spans 11 residues. Germline values: CDR1 MNHEY, CDR2 SVGAGI. The germline V and J ends were trimmed by 2 bases and 4 bases, with 3 bases remaining between them. CDR3 nucleotides: TGTGCCAGCAGTTACAGGTACGAGCAGTACTTC. The encoded protein is CASSYRYEQYF.

The V gene is TRBV27, the J gene TRBJ2-7; D gene uncertain. The ends were cut back, 2 bases at V and 2 bases at J, with 16 bases in the middle. There are 16 residues in the CDR3. Germline lookup yields CDR1 MNHEY and CDR2 SMNVEV (reference sequence). CDR3 region: CASSLQNSPQAYEQYF. The CDR3 DNA sequence: TGTGCCAGCAGTTTACAAAACAGCCCCCAAGCCTACGAGCAGTACTTC.

This chain uses TRBV12-5 with TRBJ2-7; possibly TRBD2 for D (6 bases). The V end was cut by 5 bases, the J end by 6 bases, with 14 bases between. In germline, CDR1 is LGHNT, CDR2 FRNRAP. CDR3 length: 13 amino acids. Here the CDR3 reads CASGVTRGSEQYF. DNA for the CDR3: TGTGCTAGTGGTGTGACACGGGGGAGCGAGCAGTACTTC.